This TCR beta chain was captured by sequencing in a study of long-term antiretroviral therapy in people with HIV. Across the study: It was about a decade after the earliest samples that the 2015 immediate-ART recommendation appeared. Whole-study findings and limits: CDR3 length ranges were narrower in HIV repertoires than in controls.

Comments on this clone: The antigen is unknown.

At the survey level, the v3.0 immunoSEQ assay was run. The repertoire was sequenced with immunoSEQ multiplex PCR; TCRdb's copy has only in-frame clones and lacks some. Here the sample spans around 18,000 clones, 85% to 90% being singletons. The CDR3 extends over 14 amino acids. Germline trimming cut 4 bases from V and 3 bases from J; bases unmatched to any gene: 2. Germline V gene sequence: CDR1 LGHNA, CDR2 YSLEER. The receptor's source is a man over 45 with HIV. The chain employs TRBV4-3 and TRBJ1-5; TRBD1 aligns across 8 bases. This sample comprised unsorted PBMCs, obtained 4.2 years after starting antiretroviral therapy. CDR3 bases: TGCGCCAGCAGCCCGACAGGGGCCAATCAGCCCCAGCATTTT. It encodes CASSPTGANQPQHF.